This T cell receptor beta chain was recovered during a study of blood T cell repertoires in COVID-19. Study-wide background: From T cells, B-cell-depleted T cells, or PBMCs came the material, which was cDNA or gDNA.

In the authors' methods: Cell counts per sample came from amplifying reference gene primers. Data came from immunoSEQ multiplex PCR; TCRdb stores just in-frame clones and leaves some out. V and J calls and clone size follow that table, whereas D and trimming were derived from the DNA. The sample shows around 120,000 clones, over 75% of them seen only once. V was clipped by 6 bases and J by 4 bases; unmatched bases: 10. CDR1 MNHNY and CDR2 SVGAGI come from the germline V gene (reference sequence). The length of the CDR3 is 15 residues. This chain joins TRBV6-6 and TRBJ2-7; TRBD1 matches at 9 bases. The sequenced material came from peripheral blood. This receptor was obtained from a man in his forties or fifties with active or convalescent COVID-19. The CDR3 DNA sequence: TGTGCCAGCAGGCGACCCGGGACAGGGCTATACGAGCAGTACTTC. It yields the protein CASRRPGTGLYEQYF.